This record looks at one T cell receptor beta chain sequence and its context. This specimen comes from a study of blood T cell repertoires in COVID-19. Study-wide background: Specimens from acute and convalescent COVID-19 originated in the United States, Italy and Spain. PBMCs, B-cell-depleted T cells, or T cells were the source of the cDNA or gDNA that made up the material.

In the authors' workflow: Estimation of nucleated cell counts relied on the amplification of reference gene primers. Clones were read by immunoSEQ multiplex PCR, and TCRdb kept only the in-frame ones, dropping some. V and J calls and clone size are those listed in that table; D and trimming were worked out from the DNA. Of about 110,000 clones listed, roughly 88% are singletons. Germline V gene sequence: CDR1 MDHEN, CDR2 SYDVKM. This CDR3 comprises 16 residues. The trim removed 6 bases at V and 3 bases at J, leaving 7 bases unmatched. Specimen: peripheral blood. The chain has TRBV28 and TRBJ1-4; 10 bases match TRBD1. The receptor was isolated from a woman at least 80 years old with active or convalescent COVID-19. The CDR3 nucleotides read TGTGCCAGCAGGGGGACAGGGGACTTGTCTAATGAAAAACTGTTTTTT. Protein: CASRGTGDLSNEKLFF.